The text below deals with one T cell receptor (beta chain). The method was immunoSEQ multiplex PCR; TCRdb's version includes in-frame clones alone and lacks a portion of them. The data contain 100,000 to 150,000 clones, 81% of them singletons. These data originate in a study of blood T cell repertoires in COVID-19. Study-level information: The cDNA or gDNA used as material had been derived from T cells, B-cell-depleted T cells, or PBMCs.

Germline V gene lookup returns CDR1 KGHDR and CDR2 SFDVKD. The trim removed 7 bases at V and 8 bases at J, leaving 5 bases unmatched. This CDR3 has 14 amino acids. The chain is built from TRBV24-1 and TRBJ2-4; 12 bases fit TRBD2. The receptor's source is a woman in her 50s with acute or convalescent COVID-19. The specimen was peripheral blood. CDR3 amino acids: CATSSSGRADIQYF. The CDR3 region has the DNA TGTGCCACCAGCTCTAGCGGGAGGGCAGACATTCAGTACTTC.